The rows below give T cell receptor beta chains drawn from one sample of a study of Ad26.COV2.S vaccination and SARS-CoV-2 variants. The repertoire was sequenced with immunoSEQ multiplex PCR; TCRdb's copy has only in-frame clones and lacks some. The profile shows 440,000 or so clones, about 90% of them singletons. Sequencing used peripheral blood, obtained in a trial of Ad26.COV2.S vaccine versus placebo. The receptors originated from a person aged 18-60 years who received the Ad26.COV2.S COVID-19 vaccine or a placebo. The CDR3 runs from the conserved cysteine through the conserved F or W. Fields, in order: clone size, D gene, J gene, V gene, CDR3 DNA, CDR3 protein. A D gene is named only where the DNA matches it firmly. The size entry is marked missing in some rows and otherwise reads once, few, many or a size class.

clone size: once
D gene: NA
J gene: TRBJ1-5
V gene: TRBV9
CDR3 DNA: TGTGCCAGCAGCGTAGGAGGGGGTGGTCAGCCCCAGCATTTT
CDR3 protein: CASSVGGGGQPQHF

clone size: NA
D gene: TRBD1
J gene: TRBJ2-5
V gene: TRBV24-1
CDR3 DNA: TGTGCCACCAGTGATTCCCAGGGGGTGAAAGAGACCCAGTACTTC
CDR3 protein: CATSDSQGVKETQYF

clone size: NA
D gene: TRBD1
J gene: TRBJ2-1
V gene: TRBV7-3
CDR3 DNA: TGTGCCAGCAGCTTGACAGGGCGTGGGGAGCAGTTCTTC
CDR3 protein: CASSLTGRGEQFF

clone size: NA
D gene: NA
J gene: TRBJ2-5
V gene: TRBV28
CDR3 DNA: TGTGCCAGCAGTGCGCCAGGGTCGGGGGAGACCCAGTACTTC
CDR3 protein: CASSAPGSGETQYF

clone size: NA
D gene: NA
J gene: TRBJ1-4
V gene: TRBV30
CDR3 DNA: TGTGCCTGGAGTGATCGGGACATGTATGAAAAACTGTTTTTT
CDR3 protein: CAWSDRDMYEKLFF

clone size: NA
D gene: TRBD1
J gene: TRBJ2-3
V gene: TRBV7-3
CDR3 DNA: TGTGCCAGCAGCTGGGACAGGGGGGCCACAGATACGCAGTATTTT
CDR3 protein: CASSWDRGATDTQYF

clone size: NA
D gene: NA
J gene: TRBJ1-1
V gene: TRBV7-2
CDR3 DNA: TGTGCCAGCAGCTTATTATTGGGGAACACTGAAGCTTTCTTT
CDR3 protein: CASSLLLGNTEAFF

clone size: NA
D gene: TRBD1
J gene: TRBJ1-1
V gene: TRBV19
CDR3 DNA: TGTGCCAGTAGTCCCCGACAGGGCAGCACTGAAGCTTTCTTT
CDR3 protein: CASSPRQGSTEAFF

clone size: few
D gene: NA
J gene: TRBJ2-1
V gene: TRBV28
CDR3 DNA: TGTGCCAGCAGTTTTTCCTTGGGGCAGGTCTACAATGAGCAGTTCTTC
CDR3 protein: CASSFSLGQVYNEQFF

clone size: NA
D gene: NA
J gene: TRBJ2-1
V gene: TRBV7-2
CDR3 DNA: TGTGCCAGCAGCTTAGCGGCGGGCCTCTCCTACAATGAGCAGTTCTTC
CDR3 protein: CASSLAAGLSYNEQFF

clone size: NA
D gene: TRBD2
J gene: TRBJ2-3
V gene: TRBV5-1
CDR3 DNA: TGCGCCAGCAGCTCTACGGACAGGGGACTAGCGGCAGATACGCAGTATTTT
CDR3 protein: CASSSTDRGLAADTQYF

clone size: NA
D gene: TRBD1
J gene: TRBJ1-2
V gene: TRBV10-3
CDR3 DNA: TGTGCCATCAACCGGGACAGGGGATCTGCTAACTATGGCTACACCTTC
CDR3 protein: CAINRDRGSANYGYTF

clone size: NA
D gene: NA
J gene: TRBJ2-7
V gene: TRBV24-1
CDR3 DNA: TGTGCCACCAGTGATCGCGGGGCGACCTACGAGCAGTACTTC
CDR3 protein: CATSDRGATYEQYF

clone size: NA
D gene: NA
J gene: TRBJ1-2
V gene: TRBV12-3/TRBV12-4
CDR3 DNA: TGTGCCAGCAGTCCCCGGACTGATGGCTACACCTTC
CDR3 protein: CASSPRTDGYTF

clone size: NA
D gene: NA
J gene: TRBJ2-3
V gene: TRBV7-3
CDR3 DNA: TGTGCCAGCAGCTTAACGCACCCAGATACGCAGTATTTT
CDR3 protein: CASSLTHPDTQYF

clone size: NA
D gene: NA
J gene: TRBJ1-1
V gene: TRBV27
CDR3 DNA: TGTGCCAGCTGGCCGAATCTGGGCACTGAAGCTTTCTTT
CDR3 protein: CASWPNLGTEAFF

clone size: NA
D gene: NA
J gene: TRBJ2-2
V gene: TRBV7-3
CDR3 DNA: TGTGCCAGCAGCTTCTCAGCTGGCGGGAACACCGGGGAGCTGTTTTTT
CDR3 protein: CASSFSAGGNTGELFF

clone size: NA
D gene: NA
J gene: TRBJ2-5
V gene: TRBV5-6
CDR3 DNA: TGTGCCAGCAACGTGTGGGACCAAGAGACCCAGTACTTC
CDR3 protein: CASNVWDQETQYF

clone size: NA
D gene: TRBD1
J gene: TRBJ2-5
V gene: TRBV14
CDR3 DNA: TGTGCCAGCAGGGGACAGGCCTGGGAGACCCAGTACTTC
CDR3 protein: CASRGQAWETQYF

clone size: NA
D gene: NA
J gene: TRBJ2-7
V gene: TRBV5-6
CDR3 DNA: TGTGCCAGCGGATATACAGGGGCGGGGGTTTACGAGCAGTACTTC
CDR3 protein: CASGYTGAGVYEQYF

clone size: NA
D gene: TRBD2
J gene: TRBJ2-5
V gene: TRBV9
CDR3 DNA: TGTGCCAGCAGCACGACTAGCGGGAGGGCCGGAGAGACCCAGTACTTC
CDR3 protein: CASSTTSGRAGETQYF

clone size: NA
D gene: TRBD1
J gene: TRBJ1-1
V gene: TRBV19
CDR3 DNA: TGTGCCAGTAGCCTCAGGGGGCGCGAGACTGAAGCTTTCTTT
CDR3 protein: CASSLRGRETEAFF

clone size: once
D gene: NA
J gene: TRBJ2-7
V gene: TRBV21-1
CDR3 DNA: TGTGCCAGCAGCACAGGACAGGTGGCGGTCTTCGGACTAGCGGGAGAGCGGTCCTACGAGCAGTACTTC
CDR3 protein: CASSTGQVAVFGLAGERSYEQYF

clone size: NA
D gene: NA
J gene: TRBJ2-7
V gene: TRBV27
CDR3 DNA: TGTGCCAGCAGTTTAAACCCTCCCCCCAACACCTACGAGCAGTACTTC
CDR3 protein: CASSLNPPPNTYEQYF

clone size: NA
D gene: TRBD1
J gene: TRBJ1-4
V gene: TRBV6-5
CDR3 DNA: TGTGCCAGCAGTTACTCCGGACAGGGGCAGGGGAAACTGTTTTTT
CDR3 protein: CASSYSGQGQGKLFF

clone size: NA
D gene: NA
J gene: TRBJ2-1
V gene: TRBV4-2
CDR3 DNA: TGTGCCAGCAGCCAACCCGGGGCCCCCTACAATGAGCAGTTCTTC
CDR3 protein: CASSQPGAPYNEQFF

clone size: NA
D gene: NA
J gene: TRBJ2-7
V gene: TRBV6-2/TRBV6-3
CDR3 DNA: TGTGCCAGCAGTCGTGGACCGTACGAGCAGTACTTC
CDR3 protein: CASSRGPYEQYF